These T cell receptor beta chains were read from a single sample in a study of post-analysis software for immune sequencing data. TCRdb reprocessed the PCR reads with MiXCR, giving one entry per CDR3 protein. This sample yields over 150,000 distinct CDR3 sequences, of which around 34% are seen a single time; about 26% belongs to the top ten. The sample was blood, taken after autologous hematopoietic stem cell transplantation. These receptors all stem from a girl between 5 and 17 years old with multiple sclerosis. Each CDR3 is given with its conserved first and last residue. The order of the fields is CDR3 protein, CDR3 DNA, CDR3 length, J gene, V gene, clone size, D gene. D genes are given only for firm matches. Only part of the rows carry a size: once, few, many, or a class if the clone is expanded.

CDR3 protein: CSARARGGPGNQPQHF
CDR3 DNA: TGCAGTGCTAGAGCCCGGGGAGGGCCCGGCAATCAGCCCCAGCATTTT
CDR3 length: 16
J gene: TRBJ1-5
V gene: TRBV20-1
clone size: -
D gene: -

CDR3 protein: CASSSRDTGRYGYTF
CDR3 DNA: TGTGCCAGCAGCTCCCGTGACACGGGACGGTATGGCTACACCTTC
CDR3 length: 15
J gene: TRBJ1-2
V gene: TRBV7-2
clone size: -
D gene: -

CDR3 protein: CSARAGGTYEQYF
CDR3 DNA: TGCAGTGCCCGAGCGGGAGGGACCTACGAGCAGTACTTC
CDR3 length: 13
J gene: TRBJ2-7
V gene: TRBV20-1
clone size: -
D gene: TRBD2

CDR3 protein: CASAVNSNQPQHF
CDR3 DNA: TGTGCCTCAGCGGTGAATAGCAATCAGCCCCAGCATTTT
CDR3 length: 13
J gene: TRBJ1-5
V gene: TRBV7-2
clone size: -
D gene: -

CDR3 protein: CSKGAFGYTF
CDR3 DNA: TGCAGCAAAGGGGCGTTTGGCTACACCTTC
CDR3 length: 10
J gene: TRBJ1-2
V gene: TRBV29-1
clone size: -
D gene: -

CDR3 protein: CATSGWGIGETQYF
CDR3 DNA: TGTGCCACCAGTGGCTGGGGCATCGGGGAGACCCAGTACTTC
CDR3 length: 14
J gene: TRBJ2-5
V gene: TRBV24-1
clone size: once
D gene: -

CDR3 protein: CASSLRTPPDTQYF
CDR3 DNA: TGTGCCAGCAGCTTAAGAACTCCCCCAGATACGCAGTATTTT
CDR3 length: 14
J gene: TRBJ2-3
V gene: TRBV7-3
clone size: few
D gene: -

CDR3 protein: CASSATVQETQYF
CDR3 DNA: TGTGCCAGCAGTGCGACTGTTCAAGAGACCCAGTACTTC
CDR3 length: 13
J gene: TRBJ2-5
V gene: TRBV9
clone size: few
D gene: -

CDR3 protein: CASSGTMAHEQFF
CDR3 DNA: TGTGCTTCCTCCGGGACAATGGCTCATGAGCAGTTCTTC
CDR3 length: 13
J gene: TRBJ2-1
V gene: TRBV7-9
clone size: -
D gene: -

CDR3 protein: CASSSGLAGGWYNEQYF
CDR3 DNA: TGTGCCAGCAGCTCGGGACTAGCGGGAGGTTGGTACAATGAGCAGTACTTC
CDR3 length: 17
J gene: TRBJ2-7
V gene: TRBV11-1
clone size: -
D gene: TRBD2

CDR3 protein: CSAGRGGPYEQYF
CDR3 DNA: TGCAGTGCGGGGAGGGGAGGCCCCTACGAGCAGTACTTC
CDR3 length: 13
J gene: TRBJ2-7
V gene: TRBV20-1
clone size: -
D gene: TRBD2

CDR3 protein: CASRRDRAYEQYF
CDR3 DNA: TGTGCCAGCCGACGGGACAGAGCCTACGAGCAGTACTTC
CDR3 length: 13
J gene: TRBJ2-7
V gene: TRBV2
clone size: few
D gene: TRBD1

CDR3 protein: CASSVGTEGVSEQFF
CDR3 DNA: TGTGCCAGCAGCGTAGGAACGGAGGGAGTGAGTGAGCAGTTCTTC
CDR3 length: 15
J gene: TRBJ2-1
V gene: TRBV9
clone size: few
D gene: -

CDR3 protein: CSARPWDRGREQYF
CDR3 DNA: TGCAGTGCTAGGCCCTGGGACAGGGGGCGCGAGCAGTACTTC
CDR3 length: 14
J gene: TRBJ2-7
V gene: TRBV20-1
clone size: few
D gene: TRBD1

CDR3 protein: CASRKGANYGYTF
CDR3 DNA: TGTGCCAGTAGGAAGGGGGCGAACTATGGCTACACCTTC
CDR3 length: 13
J gene: TRBJ1-2
V gene: TRBV6-2/TRBV6-3
clone size: -
D gene: TRBD1

CDR3 protein: CASSPRTGTNNEQFF
CDR3 DNA: TGCGCCAGCAGCCCCCGGACGGGCACAAACAATGAGCAGTTCTTC
CDR3 length: 15
J gene: TRBJ2-1
V gene: TRBV5-1
clone size: -
D gene: -

CDR3 protein: CSVGQREHRYF
CDR3 DNA: TGCAGCGTTGGGCAGCGGGAGCACAGGTACTTC
CDR3 length: 11
J gene: TRBJ2-5
V gene: TRBV29-1
clone size: -
D gene: TRBD2

CDR3 protein: CSVYSTSPLNEKFF
CDR3 DNA: TGCAGCGTGTACTCGACTAGCCCCCTCAATGAGAAGTTCTTC
CDR3 length: 14
J gene: TRBJ2-1
V gene: TRBV29-1
clone size: -
D gene: TRBD2

CDR3 protein: CSVEGTRGEQYF
CDR3 DNA: TGCAGCGTTGAGGGGACTAGGGGCGAGCAGTACTTC
CDR3 length: 12
J gene: TRBJ2-7
V gene: TRBV29-1
clone size: many
D gene: TRBD2

CDR3 protein: CSARSQGPNSGNTIYF
CDR3 DNA: TGCAGTGCTAGATCACAGGGGCCTAACTCTGGAAACACCATATATTTT
CDR3 length: 16
J gene: TRBJ1-3
V gene: TRBV20-1
clone size: -
D gene: TRBD1

CDR3 protein: CASSLGHTGTDTQYF
CDR3 DNA: TGTGCCAGCAGCTTAGGGCACACCGGCACAGATACGCAGTATTTT
CDR3 length: 15
J gene: TRBJ2-3
V gene: TRBV7-9
clone size: few
D gene: -

CDR3 protein: CASSLGLSGANVLTF
CDR3 DNA: TGTGCCAGCAGCTTGGGACTGTCTGGGGCCAACGTCCTGACTTTC
CDR3 length: 15
J gene: TRBJ2-6
V gene: TRBV11-3
clone size: many
D gene: -

CDR3 protein: CSARVRQPLSNGYTF
CDR3 DNA: TGCAGTGCTAGAGTAAGGCAGCCCCTCTCCAATGGCTACACCTTC
CDR3 length: 15
J gene: TRBJ1-2
V gene: TRBV20-1
clone size: -
D gene: -

CDR3 protein: CSAGPLAGLGYEQYF
CDR3 DNA: TGCAGTGCTGGCCCACTAGCGGGACTTGGCTACGAGCAGTACTTC
CDR3 length: 15
J gene: TRBJ2-7
V gene: TRBV20-1
clone size: -
D gene: TRBD2

CDR3 protein: CASSEGQGKTYEQYF
CDR3 DNA: TGTGCCAGCAGTGAGGGACAGGGGAAAACCTACGAGCAGTACTTC
CDR3 length: 15
J gene: TRBJ2-7
V gene: TRBV27
clone size: few
D gene: TRBD1

CDR3 protein: CASSFDGIRTDTQYF
CDR3 DNA: TGCGCCAGCAGCTTCGACGGGATTCGGACAGATACGCAGTATTTT
CDR3 length: 15
J gene: TRBJ2-3
V gene: TRBV5-1
clone size: -
D gene: -

CDR3 protein: CASSGHLTYEQYF
CDR3 DNA: TGTGCCAGCAGTGGACACCTAACCTACGAGCAGTACTTC
CDR3 length: 13
J gene: TRBJ2-7
V gene: TRBV12-3/TRBV12-4
clone size: few
D gene: -

CDR3 protein: CASGSGQGGSTDTQYF
CDR3 DNA: TGTGCTAGTGGCTCCGGACAGGGAGGCAGCACAGATACGCAGTATTTT
CDR3 length: 16
J gene: TRBJ2-3
V gene: TRBV12-5
clone size: -
D gene: TRBD1

CDR3 protein: CASSLESDGSYNEQFF
CDR3 DNA: TGTGCCAGCAGCTTAGAAAGTGATGGCAGCTACAATGAGCAGTTCTTC
CDR3 length: 16
J gene: TRBJ2-1
V gene: TRBV11-3
clone size: -
D gene: -

CDR3 protein: CASSKRDSTNEKLFF
CDR3 DNA: TGTGCCAGCAGCAAGAGGGACAGTACTAATGAAAAACTGTTTTTT
CDR3 length: 15
J gene: TRBJ1-4
V gene: TRBV9
clone size: -
D gene: TRBD1

CDR3 protein: CSAVDRSIYGYTF
CDR3 DNA: TGCAGTGCTGTAGACAGAAGTATCTATGGCTACACCTTC
CDR3 length: 13
J gene: TRBJ1-2
V gene: TRBV20-1
clone size: -
D gene: -

CDR3 protein: CSASGSGRSPYEQYF
CDR3 DNA: TGCAGTGCTAGTGGGAGCGGGAGGTCCCCCTACGAGCAGTACTTC
CDR3 length: 15
J gene: TRBJ2-7
V gene: TRBV20-1
clone size: many
D gene: TRBD2

CDR3 protein: CASSQGADTQYF
CDR3 DNA: TGTGCCAGCAGCCAGGGTGCAGATACGCAGTATTTT
CDR3 length: 12
J gene: TRBJ2-3
V gene: TRBV7-9
clone size: -
D gene: -

CDR3 protein: CASPRQGPTTISTDTQYF
CDR3 DNA: TGCGCCAGCCCCCGACAGGGGCCAACGACAATTAGCACAGATACGCAGTATTTT
CDR3 length: 18
J gene: TRBJ2-3
V gene: TRBV5-1
clone size: few
D gene: TRBD1

CDR3 protein: CATSDSRSRQVFGYTF
CDR3 DNA: TGTGCCACCAGTGATAGTCGGTCCCGGCAGGTTTTCGGCTACACCTTC
CDR3 length: 16
J gene: TRBJ1-2
V gene: TRBV24-1
clone size: -
D gene: -

CDR3 protein: CASSPNRGHTDTQYF
CDR3 DNA: TGTGCCAGCAGCCCAAACAGGGGTCACACAGATACGCAGTATTTT
CDR3 length: 15
J gene: TRBJ2-3
V gene: TRBV7-8
clone size: few
D gene: TRBD1

CDR3 protein: CASSQGPHRSETQYF
CDR3 DNA: TGCGCCAGCAGCCAGGGACCCCACAGGTCGGAGACCCAGTACTTC
CDR3 length: 15
J gene: TRBJ2-5
V gene: TRBV4-3
clone size: -
D gene: -

CDR3 protein: CAISEGTGGGDEQFF
CDR3 DNA: TGTGCCATCAGTGAGGGGACAGGGGGAGGAGATGAGCAGTTCTTC
CDR3 length: 15
J gene: TRBJ2-1
V gene: TRBV10-3
clone size: few
D gene: TRBD1

CDR3 protein: CASSLGGRTRARGDYGYTF
CDR3 DNA: TGCGCCAGCAGCCTGGGTGGCAGGACACGTGCAAGGGGGGACTATGGCTACACCTTC
CDR3 length: 19
J gene: TRBJ1-2
V gene: TRBV5-1
clone size: -
D gene: -

CDR3 protein: CASSWGQGSNTEAFF
CDR3 DNA: TGCGCCAGCAGCTGGGGACAGGGGTCGAACACTGAAGCTTTCTTT
CDR3 length: 15
J gene: TRBJ1-1
V gene: TRBV5-1
clone size: -
D gene: TRBD1

CDR3 protein: CSAFPRLAGFTDTQYF
CDR3 DNA: TGCAGTGCTTTCCCCAGACTAGCGGGGTTCACAGATACGCAGTATTTT
CDR3 length: 16
J gene: TRBJ2-3
V gene: TRBV20-1
clone size: -
D gene: TRBD2